These 3 T cell receptor beta chains were all obtained from the same sample, sequenced in a study of CD8 T cells in Susac syndrome. RNA amounts of about 0.5 to 1 ug underwent reverse transcription with random hexamers. TCRdb re-called the immunoSEQ multiplex PCR reads through MiXCR, storing one row per CDR3 protein. The table shows some 100,000 distinct CDR3 sequences, with under 95% occurring only once. The source material was CD8+ T cells from PBMCs. These receptors were collected from a human donor in good health.

This chain joins TRBV29-1 and TRBJ2-3; TRBD2 is a possible D gene (5 bases). Trimming left V 0 bases short and J 0 bases short, with 10 bases between. In germline, CDR1 is SQVTM, CDR2 ANQGSEA. The CDR3 totals 15 residues. CDR3 loop: CSVEDRSGSTDTQYF. The CDR3 DNA reads TGCAGCGTTGAAGATAGGAGCGGTAGCACAGATACGCAGTATTTT.

The rearrangement joins TRBV3-1 to TRBJ1-1; D is undetermined. Germline values: CDR1 LGHDT, CDR2 YNNKEL (reference sequence). Trimming cost V 1 base and J 10 bases, with 7 bases left between them. The length of the CDR3 is 11 residues. The CDR3 loop is CASSQGPGAFF. CDR3 sequence (DNA): TGTGCCAGCAGCCAAGGGCCGGGAGCTTTCTTT.

This chain joins TRBV29-1 and TRBJ1-2, with D unclear. V lost 7 bases and J lost 8, with 20 bases in between. The CDR3 has 13 residues. Germline V lookup: CDR1 SQVTM, CDR2 ANQGSEA. CDR3 residues: CSAMDGVVKGYTF. CDR3 DNA sequence: TGCAGCGCTATGGATGGGGTTGTAAAGGGCTACACCTTC.